The source of this TCR beta chain is a study of T cells in Graves' hyperthyroidism and ophthalmopathy. Overall study: Peripheral blood sampling occurred at initial diagnosis, before any treatment. Study results and caveats: A model built on 13 V-J features separated ophthalmopathy from stable hyperthyroidism. Most clonotypes that expanded in the thyroid above 0.001 also showed up in blood.

There are 15 residues in the CDR3. Trimming took off 5 bases at V and 2 bases at J, with 15 bases between the two ends. CDR1 is MDHEN, CDR2 SYDVKM, per germline. Fresh peripheral blood, about 9.6 ml, yielded the PBMCs. Researchers amplified the TCR beta CDR3 regions from RNA transcripts. RT-PCR in the first round (using the HTBI primer set) targeted the TCR CDR3. TCRdb redid the calling of the multiplex PCR reads with MiXCR, one entry per CDR3 protein. In the table there are hundreds of thousands of distinct CDR3 sequences, around 17% of which are singletons. This clonotype was observed at least ten times. Antigen: not known.

The sample was blood. The chain recombines TRBV28 with TRBJ2-5, with D perhaps TRBD1 (5 bases). The clonotype was recovered from a woman younger than 30 with Graves' ophthalmopathy. Written as DNA, the CDR3 is TGTGCCAGCAGTCCCTGGGGCAGGAGTCAAGAGACCCAGTACTTC. Amino acids: CASSPWGRSQETQYF.